Below are 16 T cell receptor beta chains sequenced from a single sample in a study of blood T cell repertoires in COVID-19. The method was immunoSEQ multiplex PCR; TCRdb's version includes in-frame clones alone and lacks a portion of them. The sample consists of 230,000 or so clones, 80% to 85% of them appearing once. The sample consisted of PBMCs or T cells enriched from blood (not recorded which). All receptors come from a man in his forties or fifties who had recovered from COVID-19.

The rearrangement links TRBV5-1 to TRBJ2-3; weak D call: TRBD1 (5 bases). CDR1 SGHRS and CDR2 YFSETQ come from the germline V gene. This CDR3 is 14 amino acids long. V lost 4 bases and J 3 bases, leaving 12 bases between the germline ends. The CDR3 sequence: CASSHGRVTDTQYF. CDR3 sequence (DNA): TGCGCCAGCAGCCACGGCAGGGTAACAGATACGCAGTATTTT. Based on the CDR3 plus reference TRBV5-1 and TRBJ2-3, the full variable domain is KAGVTQTPRYLIKTRGQQVTLSCSPISGHRSVSWYQQTPGQGLQFLFEYFSETQRNKGNFPGRFSGRQFSNSRSEMNVSTLELGDSALYLCASSHGRVTDTQYFGPGTRLTVL.

This clone was observed a single time. The junction and the germline gene differ at one end; a read error may be behind it. The CDR3 loop reads CATGTAEPPLPIKISGRVF. CDR3 sequence (DNA): TGTGCCACCGGGACAGCGGAACCCCCTCTACCCATCAAAATTTCGGGCAGAGTTTTT. V and J are TRBV24-1 and TRBJ1-5, with 7 bases lining up with TRBD1. This CDR3 comprises 19 residues. Germline V CDR1 and CDR2: KGHDR, SFDVKD.

Only one count was recorded for this clone. This chain links TRBV27 with TRBJ2-1; TRBD1 matches at 9 bases. In germline, CDR1 is MNHEY, CDR2 SMNVEV (reference sequence). The trim removed 10 bases at V and 0 bases at J, leaving 4 bases unmatched. This CDR3 has 14 residues. Here the CDR3 DNA reads TGTGCCACCGTGGACAGGGGCTCCTACAATGAGCAGTTCTTC. Translation gives CATVDRGSYNEQFF.

The chain links TRBV7-8 to TRBJ2-5, with D possibly TRBD2 on 6 matching bases. The CDR3 is 13 amino acids. The ends were cut back, 5 bases at V and 1 base at J, with 8 bases in the middle. The germline V gene encodes CDR1 SGHVS and CDR2 FQNEAQ. The chain's CDR3 is CASSRDFQETQYF. DNA of the CDR3: TGTGCCAGCAGCCGGGACTTCCAAGAGACCCAGTACTTC.

In DNA, the CDR3 is TGTGCCAGCAGCCGAATGGAGGGCCAGCAGTTCTTC. It codes for CASSRMEGQQFF. V gene TRBV3-1 (or the pseudogene TRBV3-2) combines with J gene TRBJ2-1; possible D gene TRBD2, 6 bases. Germline values: CDR1 LGHDT, CDR2 YNNKEL (reference sequence). Trimming took 4 bases from V and 11 from J, leaving 12 bases between them. CDR3 length: 12 amino acids.

The chain links TRBV9 to TRBJ2-7; 7 bases line up with TRBD1. The CDR3 consists of 14 residues. J was trimmed by 0 bases and V by 7 bases; bases with no gene match: 7. Per germline, CDR1 SGDLS and CDR2 YYNGEE. The CDR3 protein is CASGPGQVSYEQYF. The CDR3, as DNA: TGTGCCAGCGGCCCAGGACAGGTCTCCTACGAGCAGTACTTC.

CDR3 coding DNA: TGCGCCAGCAGCTTGGGCGGGAGTCTCACCGGGGAGCTGTTTTTT. The encoded protein is CASSLGGSLTGELFF. The chain recombines TRBV5-1 with TRBJ2-2; 7 nucleotides match TRBD2. The CDR3 sequence is 15 residues long. Germline CDR1 and CDR2: SGHRS and YFSETQ. J lost 4 bases, V lost 0 bases, and 3 bases had no gene match.

There are a few counts of this clone. The rearrangement joins TRBV28 to TRBJ2-7, with D unclear. CDR3 size: 12 residues. V was cut by 1 base and J by 3 bases, with 4 bases left in between. CDR1 and CDR2 from the germline V gene are MDHEN and SYDVKM. The CDR3 loop is CASSLYGYEQYF. For the CDR3, the DNA is TGTGCCAGCAGTTTATACGGCTACGAGCAGTACTTC.

The V gene is TRBV5-6, the J gene TRBJ1-6; TRBD1 matches at 12 bases. The CDR3 covers 19 residues. V lost 4 bases and J lost 0; bases outside the gene matches: 8. The germline CDR1 and CDR2 sequences are SGHDT and YYEEEE. Written as DNA, the CDR3 is TGTGCCAGCAGCCGCGGGACAGGGGGCGGAAGCTCCTATAATTCACCCCTCCACTTT. Its protein is CASSRGTGGGSSYNSPLHF. Complete variable domain (other parts from reference TRBV5-6 and TRBJ1-6): DAGVTQSPTHLIKTRGQQVTLRCSPKSGHDTVSWYQQALGQGPQFIFQYYEEEERQRGNFPDRFSGHQFPNYSSELNVNALLLGDSALYLCASSRGTGGGSSYNSPLHFGNGTRLTVT.

The chain is built from TRBV5-1 and TRBJ1-4; 7 nucleotides line up with TRBD1. Germline V CDR1 and CDR2: SGHRS, YFSETQ. The CDR3 is 14 residues long. V dropped 2 bases and J dropped 5; count of bases not matched to a gene: 3. CDR3 amino acids: CASSFAGQNEKLFF. In DNA, the CDR3 is TGCGCCAGCAGCTTCGCGGGACAGAATGAAAAACTGTTTTTT.

The chain joins TRBV7-3 to TRBJ1-2; no reliable D call. The CDR3 loop spans 15 amino acids. Per the germline V gene, CDR1 is SGHTA and CDR2 is FQGTGA. V lost 1 base and J lost 6, with 15 bases in between. For the CDR3, the DNA is TGTGCCAGCAGCTTAAACCCCGCCAGTTTGAATGGCTACACCTTC. Its protein product is CASSLNPASLNGYTF.

The chain joins TRBV9 to TRBJ2-1; 14 nucleotides agree with TRBD2. CDR3 length: 15 residues. Trimming took 3 bases from V and 8 from J; bases not matched to a gene: 4. Germline lookup yields CDR1 SGDLS and CDR2 YYNGEE. The CDR3: CASSDRLAGGDEQFF. CDR3 nucleotides: TGTGCCAGCAGCGACCGACTAGCGGGAGGGGATGAGCAGTTCTTC.

J is TRBJ2-7 and V is TRBV18; TRBD1 agrees at 7 bases. The J segment lost 5 bases and the V segment lost 4 bases, leaving 8 bases of the junction unmatched. The CDR3 sequence is 14 residues long. CDR1 is KGHSH, CDR2 LQKENI, per germline. CDR3 in DNA: TGTGCCAGCTCACAGACCGGGACAGAGCACGAGCAGTACTTC. This gives the protein CASSQTGTEHEQYF.

The gene calls are TRBV27 and TRBJ1-5, with D maybe TRBD1 (5 bases). V was shortened by 5 bases and J by 6 bases, with 20 bases between the two germline ends. The CDR3 has 16 amino acids. From germline, CDR1 is MNHEY and CDR2 SMNVEV (reference sequence). The CDR3 loop is CASSPWGGGSIQPQHF. The DNA of the CDR3 is TGTGCCAGCAGTCCCTGGGGGGGAGGATCCATTCAGCCCCAGCATTTT.

CDR3 loop: CASSVTGYGDGRQPQHF. CDR3 DNA: TGTGCCAGCAGCGTGACAGGGTACGGGGATGGGCGACAGCCCCAGCATTTT. This rearrangement joins TRBV5-4 to TRBJ1-5; 7 bases map to TRBD1. The CDR3 totals 17 residues. The J segment lost 7 bases and the V segment lost 4 bases, leaving 17 bases of the junction unmatched. From germline, CDR1 is SGHNT and CDR2 YYREEE (reference sequence).

The rearrangement uses TRBV28 and TRBJ1-1, with 8 bases that match TRBD1. The CDR3 length is 15 residues. The trim removed 8 bases at V and 3 bases at J, leaving 11 bases unmatched. CDR1 and CDR2 from the germline V gene are MDHEN and SYDVKM. The CDR3 sequence: CASDFHRGRDTEAFF. The CDR3 coding sequence is TGTGCCAGCGACTTCCACAGGGGGAGGGACACTGAAGCTTTCTTT.